The following is a T cell receptor (beta chain) sequence with its context. The CDR3 has 15 residues. CDR1 is LNHDA, CDR2 SQIVND, per germline (reference sequence). The J segment lost 13 bases and the V segment lost 4 bases, leaving 10 bases of the junction unmatched. These data originate in a study of blood T cell repertoires in COVID-19. For the study at large: Both acute and convalescent COVID-19 samples were obtained from the United States, Italy and Spain.

Study processing details: Estimation of nucleated cell counts relied on the amplification of reference gene primers. Data came from immunoSEQ multiplex PCR; TCRdb stores just in-frame clones and leaves some out. D and trimming come from the DNA, and the V and J calls and clone size come from that table. Of 270,000 or so clones in the sample, roughly 80% are singletons; the top ten hold more than 1.1%. V and J are TRBV19 and TRBJ1-6; 10 positions agree with TRBD1. Sequenced material: peripheral blood. This receptor was obtained from a human donor with COVID-19, enrolled during active disease. The donor label of this sample is uncertain. The CDR3 nucleotides read TGTGCCAGTAGTACCCACGGACAGGGGGGAACGCCCCTCCACTTT. This sequence encodes CASSTHGQGGTPLHF.